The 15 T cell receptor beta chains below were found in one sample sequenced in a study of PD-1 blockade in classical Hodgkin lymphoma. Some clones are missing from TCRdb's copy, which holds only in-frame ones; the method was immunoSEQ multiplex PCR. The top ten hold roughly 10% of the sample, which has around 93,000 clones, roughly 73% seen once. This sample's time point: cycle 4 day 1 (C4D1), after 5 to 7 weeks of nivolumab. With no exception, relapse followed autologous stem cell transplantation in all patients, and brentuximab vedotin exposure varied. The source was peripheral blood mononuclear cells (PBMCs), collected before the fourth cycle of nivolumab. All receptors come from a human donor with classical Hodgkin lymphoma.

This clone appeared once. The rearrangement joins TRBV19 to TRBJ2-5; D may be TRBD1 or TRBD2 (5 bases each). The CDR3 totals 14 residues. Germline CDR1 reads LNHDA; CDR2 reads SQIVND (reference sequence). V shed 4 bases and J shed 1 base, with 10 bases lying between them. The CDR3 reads CASSKYGGQETQYF. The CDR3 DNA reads TGTGCCAGTAGTAAATATGGGGGCCAAGAGACCCAGTACTTC.

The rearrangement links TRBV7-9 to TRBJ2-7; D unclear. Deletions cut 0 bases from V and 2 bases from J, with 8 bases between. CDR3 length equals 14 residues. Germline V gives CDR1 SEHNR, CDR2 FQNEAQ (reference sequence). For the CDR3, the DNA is TGTGCCAGCAGCTTAGCCGGAATAACCTACGAGCAGTACTTC. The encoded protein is CASSLAGITYEQYF. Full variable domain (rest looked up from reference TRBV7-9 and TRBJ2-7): DTGVSQNPRHKITKRGQNVTFRCDPISEHNRLYWYRQTLGQGPEFLTYFQNEAQLEKSRLLSDRFSAERPKGSFSTLEIQRTEQGDSAMYLCASSLAGITYEQYFGPGTRLTVT.

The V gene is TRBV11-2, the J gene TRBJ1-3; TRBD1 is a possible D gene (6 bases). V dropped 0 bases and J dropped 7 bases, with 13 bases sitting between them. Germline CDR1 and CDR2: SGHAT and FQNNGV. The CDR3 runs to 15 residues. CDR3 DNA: TGTGCCAGCAGCTTAGAGGCCCAGGGGAGGAACACCATATATTTT. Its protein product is CASSLEAQGRNTIYF.

The CDR3 reads CASSLDSNQPQHF. CDR3 nucleotides: TGCGCCAGCAGCTTGGATAGCAATCAGCCCCAGCATTTT. V gene TRBV5-1 combines with J gene TRBJ1-5, with unresolved D. CDR3 length: 13 amino acids. The ends were cut back, 0 bases at V and 0 bases at J, with 1 base in the middle. Germline CDR1 SGHRS, CDR2 YFSETQ.

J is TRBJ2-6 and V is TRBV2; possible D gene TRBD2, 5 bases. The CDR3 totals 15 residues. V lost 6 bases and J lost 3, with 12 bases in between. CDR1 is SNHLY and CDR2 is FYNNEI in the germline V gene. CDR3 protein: CASRAEADGANVLTF. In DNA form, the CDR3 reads TGTGCCAGCAGGGCCGAAGCGGATGGGGCCAACGTCCTGACTTTC.

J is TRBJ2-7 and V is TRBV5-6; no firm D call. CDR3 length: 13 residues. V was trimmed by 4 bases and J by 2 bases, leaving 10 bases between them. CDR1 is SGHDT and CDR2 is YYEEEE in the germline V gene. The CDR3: CASSRWLAYEQYF. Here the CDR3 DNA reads TGTGCCAGCAGCCGATGGCTAGCCTACGAGCAGTACTTC.

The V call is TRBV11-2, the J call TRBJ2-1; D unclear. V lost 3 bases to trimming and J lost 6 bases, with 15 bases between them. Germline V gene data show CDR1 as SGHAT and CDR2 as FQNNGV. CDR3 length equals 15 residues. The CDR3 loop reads CASSLEINSPNEQFF. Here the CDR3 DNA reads TGTGCCAGCAGCTTGGAGATAAATAGCCCCAATGAGCAGTTCTTC.

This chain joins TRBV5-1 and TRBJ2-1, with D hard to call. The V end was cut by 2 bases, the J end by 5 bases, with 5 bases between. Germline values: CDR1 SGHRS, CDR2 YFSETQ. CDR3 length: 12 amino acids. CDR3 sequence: CASSFGHNEQFF. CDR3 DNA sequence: TGCGCCAGCAGCTTTGGGCACAATGAGCAGTTCTTC.

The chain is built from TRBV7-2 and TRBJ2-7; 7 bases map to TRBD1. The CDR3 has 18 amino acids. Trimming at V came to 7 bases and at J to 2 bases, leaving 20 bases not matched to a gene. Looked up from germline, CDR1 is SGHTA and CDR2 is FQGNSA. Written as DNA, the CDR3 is TGTGCCAGCACTAATCTTGGCCCCTCGACAGGGATTACCTACGAGCAGTACTTC. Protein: CASTNLGPSTGITYEQYF.

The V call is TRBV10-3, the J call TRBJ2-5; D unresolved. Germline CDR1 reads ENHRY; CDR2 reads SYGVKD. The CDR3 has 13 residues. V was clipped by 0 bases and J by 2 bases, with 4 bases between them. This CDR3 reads CAISESDQETQYF. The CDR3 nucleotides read TGTGCCATCAGTGAGTCGGATCAAGAGACCCAGTACTTC.

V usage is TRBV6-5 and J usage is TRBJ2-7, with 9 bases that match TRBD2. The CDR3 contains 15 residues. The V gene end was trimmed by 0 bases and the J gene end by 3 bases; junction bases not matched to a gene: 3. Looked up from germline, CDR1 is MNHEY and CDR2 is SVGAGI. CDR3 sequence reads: CASSYSQREDYEQYF. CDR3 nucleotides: TGTGCCAGCAGTTACTCACAGCGGGAGGACTACGAGCAGTACTTC.

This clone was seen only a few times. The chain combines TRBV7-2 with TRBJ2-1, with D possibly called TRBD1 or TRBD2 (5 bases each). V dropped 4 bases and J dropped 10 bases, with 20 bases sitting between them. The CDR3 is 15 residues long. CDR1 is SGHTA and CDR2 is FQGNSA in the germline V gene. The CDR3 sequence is CASSYRDDRSSEQFF. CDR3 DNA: TGTGCCAGCAGCTACCGGGACGATCGTTCCAGCGAGCAGTTCTTC.

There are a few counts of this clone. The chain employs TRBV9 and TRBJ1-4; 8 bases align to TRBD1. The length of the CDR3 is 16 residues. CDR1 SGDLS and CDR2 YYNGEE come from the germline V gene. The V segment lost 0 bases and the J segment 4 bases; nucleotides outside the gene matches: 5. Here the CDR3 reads CASSVGTGTFNEKLFF. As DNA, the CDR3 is TGTGCCAGCAGCGTAGGGACAGGGACCTTTAATGAAAAACTGTTTTTT.

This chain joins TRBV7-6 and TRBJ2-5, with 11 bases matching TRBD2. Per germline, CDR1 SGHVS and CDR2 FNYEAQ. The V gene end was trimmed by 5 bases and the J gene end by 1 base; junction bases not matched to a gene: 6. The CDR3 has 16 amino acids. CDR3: CASSQTSGSFQETQYF. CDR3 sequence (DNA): TGTGCCAGCAGCCAAACTAGCGGGAGTTTCCAAGAGACCCAGTACTTC.

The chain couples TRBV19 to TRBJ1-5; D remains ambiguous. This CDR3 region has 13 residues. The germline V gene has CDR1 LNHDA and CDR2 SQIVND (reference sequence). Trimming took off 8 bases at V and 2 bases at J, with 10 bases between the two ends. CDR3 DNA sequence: TGTGCCAGTCGGCGGGGAGGCAATCAGCCCCAGCATTTT. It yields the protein CASRRGGNQPQHF. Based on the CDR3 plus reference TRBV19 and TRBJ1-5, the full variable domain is DGGITQSPKYLFRKEGQNVTLSCEQNLNHDAMYWYRQDPGQGLRLIYYSQIVNDFQKGDIAEGYSVSREKKESFPLTVTSAQKNPTAFYLCASRRGGNQPQHFGDGTRLSIL.